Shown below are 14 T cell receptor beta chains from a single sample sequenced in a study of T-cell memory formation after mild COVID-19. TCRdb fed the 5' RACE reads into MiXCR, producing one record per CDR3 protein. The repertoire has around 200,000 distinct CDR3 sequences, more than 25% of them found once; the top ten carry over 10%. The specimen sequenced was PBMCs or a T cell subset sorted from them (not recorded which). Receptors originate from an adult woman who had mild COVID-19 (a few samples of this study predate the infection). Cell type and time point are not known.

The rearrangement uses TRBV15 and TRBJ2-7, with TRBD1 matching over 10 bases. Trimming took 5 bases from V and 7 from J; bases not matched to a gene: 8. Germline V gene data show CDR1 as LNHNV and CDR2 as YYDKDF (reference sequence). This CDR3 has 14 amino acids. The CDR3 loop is CATSRDRGVWEQYF. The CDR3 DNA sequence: TGTGCCACCAGCCGGGACAGGGGAGTATGGGAGCAGTACTTC.

The DNA of the CDR3 is TGTGCCAGCAGTTACTCTGATGGGGTGACCCAGTACTTC. It translates to CASSYSDGVTQYF. The rearrangement joins TRBV6-5 to TRBJ2-5; D is undetermined. Trimming shortened V by 0 bases and J by 7 bases, and 9 bases separated the two germline ends. CDR1 is MNHEY and CDR2 is SVGAGI in the germline V gene. The length of the CDR3 is 13 residues.

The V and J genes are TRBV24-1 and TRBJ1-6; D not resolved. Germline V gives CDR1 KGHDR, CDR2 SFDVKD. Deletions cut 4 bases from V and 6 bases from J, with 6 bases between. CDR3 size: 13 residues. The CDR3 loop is CATSEQPNSPLHF. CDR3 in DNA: TGTGCCACCAGTGAACAGCCTAATTCACCCCTCCACTTT.

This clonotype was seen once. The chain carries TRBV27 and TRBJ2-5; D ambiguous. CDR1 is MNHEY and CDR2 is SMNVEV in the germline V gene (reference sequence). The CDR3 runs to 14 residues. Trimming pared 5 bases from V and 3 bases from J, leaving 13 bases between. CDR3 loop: CASSPFVQKETQYF. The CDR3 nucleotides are TGTGCCAGCAGTCCCTTCGTCCAGAAAGAGACCCAGTACTTC.

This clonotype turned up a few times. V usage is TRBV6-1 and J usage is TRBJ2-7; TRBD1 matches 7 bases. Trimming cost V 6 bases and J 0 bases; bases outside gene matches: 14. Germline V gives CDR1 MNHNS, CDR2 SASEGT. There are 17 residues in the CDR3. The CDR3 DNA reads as TGTGCCAGCAGCTCATCCTCACAGGGGCCTAACTCCTACGAGCAGTACTTC. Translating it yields CASSSSSQGPNSYEQYF.

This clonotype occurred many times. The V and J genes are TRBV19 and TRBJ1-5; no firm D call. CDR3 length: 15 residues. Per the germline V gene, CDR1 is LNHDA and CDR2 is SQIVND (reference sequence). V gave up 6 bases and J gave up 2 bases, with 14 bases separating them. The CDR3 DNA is TGTGCCAGTAGCCCCGCCAGTATTGGCAATCAGCCCCAGCATTTT. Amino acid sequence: CASSPASIGNQPQHF.

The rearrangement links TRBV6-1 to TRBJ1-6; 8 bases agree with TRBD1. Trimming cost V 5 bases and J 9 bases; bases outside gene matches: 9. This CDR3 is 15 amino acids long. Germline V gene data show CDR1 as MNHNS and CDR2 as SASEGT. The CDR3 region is CASSPDRGSGSPLHF. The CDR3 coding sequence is TGTGCCAGCAGTCCCGACAGGGGAAGTGGTTCACCCCTCCACTTT.

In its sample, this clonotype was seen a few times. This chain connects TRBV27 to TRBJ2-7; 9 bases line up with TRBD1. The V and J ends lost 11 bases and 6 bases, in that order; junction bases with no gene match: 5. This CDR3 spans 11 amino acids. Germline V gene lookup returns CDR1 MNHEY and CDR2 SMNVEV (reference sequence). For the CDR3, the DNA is TGTGCCTACCGGGACAGGGTCGAGCAGTACTTC. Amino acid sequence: CAYRDRVEQYF.

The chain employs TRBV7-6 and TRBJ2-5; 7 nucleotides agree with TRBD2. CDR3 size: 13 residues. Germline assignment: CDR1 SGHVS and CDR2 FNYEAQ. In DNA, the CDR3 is TGTGCGAGCGGGAACGGCGGGGCAGAGACCCAGTACTTC. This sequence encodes CASGNGGAETQYF.

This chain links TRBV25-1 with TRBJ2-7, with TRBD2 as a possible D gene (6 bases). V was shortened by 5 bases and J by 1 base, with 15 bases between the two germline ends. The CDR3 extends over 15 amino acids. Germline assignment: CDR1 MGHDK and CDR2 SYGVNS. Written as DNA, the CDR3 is TGTGCCAGCAGTCCCTGGAGGGACGGATCCTACGAGCAGTACTTC. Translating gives CASSPWRDGSYEQYF.

The CDR3 DNA reads TGTGCCAGCAGTCCTAGGAGTGGGTACGGCTACACCTTC. Protein product: CASSPRSGYGYTF. The chain links TRBV12-3 or TRBV12-4 to TRBJ1-2; no clear D gene. The length of the CDR3 is 13 residues. V was cut by 5 bases and J by 8 bases, with 15 bases left in between.

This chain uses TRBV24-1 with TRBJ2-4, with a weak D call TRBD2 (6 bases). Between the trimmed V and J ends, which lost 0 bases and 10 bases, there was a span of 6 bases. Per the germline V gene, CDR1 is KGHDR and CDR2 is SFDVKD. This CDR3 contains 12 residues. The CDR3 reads CATSDLRGIQYF. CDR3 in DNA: TGTGCCACCAGTGATTTGCGGGGGATTCAGTACTTC.

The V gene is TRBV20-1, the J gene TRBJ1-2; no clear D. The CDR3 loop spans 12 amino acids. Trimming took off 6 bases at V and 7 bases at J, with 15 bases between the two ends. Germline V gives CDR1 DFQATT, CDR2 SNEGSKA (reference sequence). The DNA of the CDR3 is TGCAGTGCAGTTTCGCGGGGTGTTGGCTACACCTTC. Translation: CSAVSRGVGYTF.

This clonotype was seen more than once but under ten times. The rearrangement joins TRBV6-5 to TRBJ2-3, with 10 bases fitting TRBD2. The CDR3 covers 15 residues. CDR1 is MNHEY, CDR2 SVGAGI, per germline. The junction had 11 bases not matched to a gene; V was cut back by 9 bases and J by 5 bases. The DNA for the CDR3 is TGTGCCAGGATCCCTCAGCGGGGGGGCGGAGATACGCAGTATTTT. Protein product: CARIPQRGGGDTQYF.